These 9 T cell receptor beta chains were all obtained from the same sample, sequenced in a study of cytomegalovirus exposure and HLA in healthy donors. The PCR made use of 60 Vbeta and 13 Jbeta primers. TCRdb's copy holds only in-frame clones and misses some; the assay was immunoSEQ multiplex PCR. The top ten clones hold 2.2% of a sample with roughly 120,000 clones, 81% of them seen once. The sequenced material came from PBMCs. These receptors were collected from a woman aged 35 to 49 in good health and CMV-seronegative.

This chain uses TRBV7-9 with TRBJ2-5; 7 bases fit TRBD2. This CDR3 contains 17 residues. The V gene's germline CDR1 is SEHNR and CDR2 FQNEAQ (reference sequence). The junction had 12 bases not matched to a gene; V was cut back by 3 bases and J by 2 bases. CDR3: CASSFTPSGKKQETQYF. The DNA of the CDR3 is TGTGCCAGCAGCTTTACCCCCAGCGGGAAGAAACAAGAGACCCAGTACTTC.

The J gene is TRBJ1-2, the V gene TRBV2; D not certain. Trimming cost V 6 bases and J 4 bases, with 9 bases left between them. The CDR3 has 12 residues. Germline-derived CDR1 and CDR2 are SNHLY and FYNNEI. CDR3 in amino acids: CASRAASYGYTF. The CDR3 bases are TGTGCCAGCAGGGCGGCTTCCTATGGCTACACCTTC.

This clone appeared a single time. V and J are TRBV7-2 and TRBJ1-1, with D unclear. CDR3 length equals 13 residues. Trimming shortened V by 1 base and J by 7 bases, and 10 bases separated the two germline ends. Germline values: CDR1 SGHTA, CDR2 FQGNSA. This chain's CDR3 is CASSLGLGREAFF. In DNA form, the CDR3 reads TGTGCCAGCAGCTTAGGATTGGGCCGTGAAGCTTTCTTT.

The chain joins TRBV6-1 to TRBJ1-6, with no clear D. V shed 2 bases and J shed 3 bases, with 17 bases lying between them. This CDR3 spans 18 amino acids. Germline CDR1 is MNHNS and CDR2 is SASEGT. CDR3 residues: CASSESYPGSGYNSPLHF. CDR3 coding DNA: TGTGCCAGCAGTGAAAGTTATCCGGGGTCGGGCTATAATTCACCCCTCCACTTT.

The chain is built from TRBV6-1 and TRBJ2-1; 10 bases agree with TRBD1. Germline V gene sequence: CDR1 MNHNS, CDR2 SASEGT. The CDR3 is 20 residues long. Trimming took 4 bases from V and 2 from J; bases not matched to a gene: 17. The CDR3 DNA reads TGTGCCAGCAGTGGCAGACAGGGGGCCGTCAGCGGGGAGACCTACAATGAGCAGTTCTTC. As protein: CASSGRQGAVSGETYNEQFF.

V gene TRBV19 combines with J gene TRBJ1-2; 8 bases agree with TRBD1. The J segment lost 1 base and the V segment lost 9 bases, leaving 7 bases of the junction unmatched. CDR1 and CDR2 from the germline V gene are LNHDA and SQIVND (reference sequence). The length of the CDR3 is 14 residues. The CDR3 loop is CASHRDRNNYGYTF. The CDR3 DNA follows: TGTGCCAGCCACCGGGACAGGAATAACTATGGCTACACCTTC.

The rearrangement links TRBV6-6 to TRBJ1-2; 8 nucleotides match TRBD1. Per the germline V gene, CDR1 is MNHNY and CDR2 is SVGAGI (reference sequence). CDR3 size: 14 residues. V shed 5 bases, J shed 2 bases, and the junction held 4 bases outside the gene matches. CDR3 sequence reads: CASSQTGENYGYTF. CDR3 sequence (DNA): TGTGCCAGCAGTCAGACAGGGGAAAACTATGGCTACACCTTC.

The rearrangement links TRBV27 to TRBJ2-1; 10 positions agree with TRBD2. CDR1 is MNHEY and CDR2 is SMNVEV in the germline V gene (reference sequence). The CDR3 runs to 14 residues. With 5 bases clipped from V and 4 bases from J, the junction kept 2 bases outside the gene matches. The CDR3 region is CASSRTSGYNEQFF. DNA for the CDR3: TGTGCCAGCAGTAGGACTAGCGGATACAATGAGCAGTTCTTC.

As for this clone: The DNA is omitted, as the CDR3 cannot be located on it reliably, and the CDR3 follows TCRdb's listing. The chain links TRBV18 to TRBJ2-7; the table's D call TRBD1 went unverified against the DNA. The CDR3 adds up to 20 amino acids, both ends counted. Germline V gene sequence: CDR1 KGHSH, CDR2 LQKENI. The CDR3 sequence: CASSQWAAGSGTGVFGGPYF.